The source of this T cell receptor (beta chain) is a study of cytomegalovirus exposure and HLA in healthy donors. The V gene's germline CDR1 is SNHLY and CDR2 FYNNEI. Trimming took off 8 bases at V and 2 bases at J, with 9 bases between the two ends. The CDR3 is made up of 12 amino acids. The PCR made use of 60 Vbeta and 13 Jbeta primers. Clones were read by immunoSEQ multiplex PCR, and TCRdb kept only the in-frame ones, dropping some. This repertoire shows some 200,000 clones, less than 85% found once; its top ten account for under 2%. Material: PBMCs. This clonotype was obtained from a girl aged 10 to 17 in good health and CMV-seropositive. The chain uses TRBV2 and TRBJ2-5, with no clear D. The CDR3 DNA reads as TGTGCCAGCCCTCGCGCTCAAGAGACCCAGTACTTC. It is translated as CASPRAQETQYF.